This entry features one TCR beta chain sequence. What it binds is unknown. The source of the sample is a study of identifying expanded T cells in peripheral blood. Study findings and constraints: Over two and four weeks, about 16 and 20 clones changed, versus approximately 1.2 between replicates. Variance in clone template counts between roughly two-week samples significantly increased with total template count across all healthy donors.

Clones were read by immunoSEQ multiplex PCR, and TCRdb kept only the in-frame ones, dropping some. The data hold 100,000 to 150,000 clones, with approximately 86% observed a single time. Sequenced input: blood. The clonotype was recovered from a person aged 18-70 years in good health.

The CDR3 sequence is CASSEGGRGSNQPQHF. The CDR3 nucleotides read TGTGCCAGCAGCGAGGGGGGGAGGGGTAGCAATCAGCCCCAGCATTTT. V is TRBV6-6 and J is TRBJ1-5; tentatively, D is TRBD1 (6 bases). The V end lost 6 bases, the J end lost 0 bases, and 15 bases lay between the germline ends. Per germline, CDR1 MNHNY and CDR2 SVGAGI (reference sequence). This CDR3 contains 16 residues.